What follows are 21 T cell receptor beta chains derived from one specimen sequenced in a study of blood T cell repertoires in COVID-19. Here immunoSEQ multiplex PCR was the method, and the copy in TCRdb shows in-frame clones only, minus some. The data hold around 190,000 clones, with around 89% observed a single time. The source material was peripheral blood. These receptors all come from a human donor in a cohort sampled during active COVID-19.

The genes are TRBV25-1 and TRBJ1-2; D is undetermined. V was trimmed by 0 bases and J by 5 bases, leaving 7 bases between them. The CDR3 has 13 amino acids. Germline V lookup: CDR1 MGHDK, CDR2 SYGVNS. CDR3 amino acids: CASSEYLAYGYTF. CDR3 nucleotides: TGTGCCAGCAGTGAATATTTGGCATATGGCTACACCTTC.

The chain carries TRBV6-6 and TRBJ2-7, with TRBD2 matching 7 bases. With V trimmed by 4 bases and J by 2 bases, 8 bases remained unmatched. The CDR3 loop spans 15 amino acids. Germline V gene lookup returns CDR1 MNHNY and CDR2 SVGAGI (reference sequence). CDR3 sequence: CASSLEWGGTYEQYF. The CDR3 nucleotides are TGTGCCAGCAGTTTGGAGTGGGGGGGAACCTACGAGCAGTACTTC.

The CDR3 region is CASSYGQAHQPQHF. The CDR3 DNA is TGTGCCAGCAGTTACGGGCAGGCACATCAGCCCCAGCATTTT. The rearrangement links TRBV6-2 or TRBV6-3 to TRBJ1-5; D is undetermined. The V end lost 2 bases, the J end lost 5 bases, and 10 bases lay between the germline ends. From germline, CDR1 is MNHEY and CDR2 SVGEGT. The CDR3 extends over 14 amino acids.

The genes are TRBV7-8 and TRBJ2-4; TRBD2 aligns across 10 bases. CDR3 length: 17 residues. Unmatched junction bases numbered 7, after V lost 5 bases and J lost 0 bases. Germline V gene lookup returns CDR1 SGHVS and CDR2 FQNEAQ. The CDR3 reads CASSLRTSGIAKNIQYF. The DNA for the CDR3 is TGTGCCAGCAGCCTCCGGACTAGCGGCATAGCCAAAAACATTCAGTACTTC.

V is TRBV7-2 and J is TRBJ2-5; 12 nucleotides align to TRBD1. The CDR3 extends over 15 amino acids. Germline CDR1 reads SGHTA; CDR2 reads FQGNSA. V dropped 4 bases and J dropped 5; count of bases not matched to a gene: 5. CDR3 DNA: TGTGCCAGCAGCTCAGGGACAGGGGGCTATGAGACCCAGTACTTC. This codes for CASSSGTGGYETQYF.

This clone has more than one count but fewer than ten. The chain uses TRBV10-3 and TRBJ2-7; TRBD1 matches at 7 bases. The CDR3 runs 13 residues. V gave up 4 bases and J gave up 2 bases; unmatched junction bases: 2. CDR1 is ENHRY, CDR2 SYGVKD, per germline. Written as DNA, the CDR3 is TGTGCCATCAGTGGGGACAGAGCCTACGAGCAGTACTTC. This sequence encodes CAISGDRAYEQYF.

This clone was detected once. The chain joins TRBV4-3 to TRBJ2-7, with D perhaps matching TRBD1 (6 bases). Germline loops: CDR1 LGHNA, CDR2 YSLEER. The CDR3 loop spans 17 amino acids. V was shortened by 0 bases and J by 3 bases, with 18 bases between the two germline ends. Here the CDR3 DNA reads TGCGCCAGCAGCCAAGACAGAGGGGGACAACCCCTCTACGAGCAGTACTTC. Amino acid sequence: CASSQDRGGQPLYEQYF.

The chain links TRBV2 to TRBJ2-6; D not certain. The CDR3 totals 15 residues. The V and J ends lost 4 bases and 2 bases respectively, with 9 bases between them. Germline loops: CDR1 SNHLY, CDR2 FYNNEI. The CDR3 is CASSVGQAGANVLTF. CDR3 nucleotides: TGTGCCAGCAGTGTGGGTCAGGCTGGGGCCAACGTCCTGACTTTC.

This rearrangement joins TRBV10-3 to TRBJ1-3, with no clear D. V lost 5 bases, J lost 2 bases, and 10 bases lay in between. Germline-derived CDR1 and CDR2 are ENHRY and SYGVKD. There are 14 residues in the CDR3. CDR3 coding DNA: TGTGCCATCAGTCGGGGATTTGCTGGAAACACCATATATTTT. Its translation is CAISRGFAGNTIYF.

Here the CDR3 DNA reads TGTGCCAGCAGCTTAGGGATCGACACTCGGAACACTGAAGCTTTCTTT. This codes for CASSLGIDTRNTEAFF. The gene calls are TRBV11-2 and TRBJ1-1; unclear D gene. Germline CDR1 and CDR2: SGHAT and FQNNGV. The CDR3 length is 16 residues. V lost 1 base and J 1 base, leaving 13 bases between the germline ends.

This chain links TRBV5-6 with TRBJ2-6; TRBD1 matches at 7 bases. There are 17 residues in the CDR3. The germline gives CDR1 SGHDT, CDR2 YYEEEE. V lost 3 bases, J lost 2 bases, and 8 bases stayed unmatched. In DNA, the CDR3 is TGTGCCAGCAGCTCCTTTTCGACAGGGACTGGGGCCAACGTCCTGACTTTC. This codes for CASSSFSTGTGANVLTF.

The chain joins TRBV23-1 to TRBJ2-7; 8 bases agree with TRBD1. TRBV23-1 is labeled an ORF, and its function is uncertain. V was clipped by 2 bases and J by 3 bases; unmatched bases: 9. The CDR3 has 16 amino acids. The chain's CDR3 is CASSQEPGQESYEQYF. The DNA of the CDR3 is TGCGCCAGCAGTCAAGAACCGGGACAGGAGAGCTACGAGCAGTACTTC.

The chain combines TRBV25-1 with TRBJ1-6, with D possibly TRBD1 on 6 matching bases. Trimming took 10 bases from V and 14 from J, leaving 12 bases between them. Germline V gene lookup returns CDR1 MGHDK and CDR2 SYGVNS. CDR3 length: 10 amino acids. The CDR3: CANQGIALHF. CDR3 bases: TGTGCCAACCAGGGGATCGCCCTCCACTTT.

The chain employs TRBV19 and TRBJ1-2; unclear D gene. The CDR3 is made up of 17 amino acids. In germline, CDR1 is LNHDA, CDR2 SQIVND (reference sequence). V dropped 3 bases and J dropped 4 bases, with 21 bases sitting between them. CDR3 coding DNA: TGTGCCAGTAGTATCCGAAATCCGAGCCGGGAAGGCTATGGCTACACCTTC. Encoded protein: CASSIRNPSREGYGYTF.

The V gene is TRBV21-1, the J gene TRBJ2-3; TRBD1 is the table's D call, not checked against the DNA. TRBV21-1 is given as a pseudogene. CDR3 length: 16 amino acids. The CDR3: CASSKARTVNTDTQYF. For the CDR3, the DNA is TGTGCCAGCAGCAAAGCCCGGACAGTAAACACAGATACGCAGTATTTT.

The chain joins TRBV7-9 to TRBJ1-6, with D maybe TRBD1 (5 bases). Germline CDR1 reads SEHNR; CDR2 reads FQNEAQ (reference sequence). V was shortened by 2 bases and J by 0 bases, with 14 bases between the two germline ends. The CDR3 totals 18 residues. The CDR3 nucleotides read TGTGCCAGCAGCTTATACGTGGGGCAGAGCTCCTATAATTCACCCCTCCACTTT. Protein sequence: CASSLYVGQSSYNSPLHF.

The rearrangement joins TRBV19 to TRBJ1-2; 7 bases map to TRBD1. Germline lookup yields CDR1 LNHDA and CDR2 SQIVND (reference sequence). Trimming removed 7 bases from V and 4 bases from J; junction bases left unmatched: 9. This CDR3 comprises 14 residues. DNA of the CDR3: TGTGCCAGTAATCCACAGGGGTTCGGCTATGGCTACACCTTC. Translation: CASNPQGFGYGYTF.

The chain couples TRBV10-3 to TRBJ2-3; 14 positions agree with TRBD2. Trimming at V came to 6 bases and at J to 5 bases, leaving 7 bases not matched to a gene. The CDR3 is 16 amino acids. In germline, CDR1 is ENHRY, CDR2 SYGVKD. CDR3 sequence reads: CAIRGTSGRFKDTQYF. In nucleotides, the CDR3 is TGTGCCATCAGGGGGACTAGCGGGAGATTTAAAGATACGCAGTATTTT.

The DNA of the CDR3 is TGTGCCAGCAGCCCATTGGGGGGACAGGGTTACGAGCAGTACTTC. Translated: CASSPLGGQGYEQYF. The chain has TRBV3-1 (or the pseudogene TRBV3-2) and TRBJ2-7, with 9 bases aligning to TRBD1. The CDR3 sequence is 15 residues long. The trim removed 4 bases at V and 4 bases at J, leaving 8 bases unmatched. Germline V gene sequence: CDR1 LGHDT, CDR2 YNNKEL (reference sequence).

CDR3 residues: CATSTQGPSTDTQYF. The CDR3 bases are TGTGCCACCAGCACACAGGGCCCAAGCACAGATACGCAGTATTTT. V gene TRBV15 combines with J gene TRBJ2-3; D is possibly TRBD1 (6 bases). This CDR3 spans 15 amino acids. The germline CDR1 and CDR2 sequences are LNHNV and YYDKDF (reference sequence). V lost 4 bases, J lost 0 bases, and 11 bases lay in between.

This chain joins TRBV4-1 and TRBJ2-7; 8 bases are a match to TRBD1. Germline CDR1 and CDR2: MGHRA and YSYEKL. CDR3 length equals 16 residues. Trimming removed 3 bases from V and 0 bases from J; junction bases left unmatched: 7. CDR3 region: CASSHISTGGSYEQYF. CDR3 sequence (DNA): TGCGCCAGCAGCCACATTAGCACAGGGGGCTCCTACGAGCAGTACTTC.